The entry below gives a single TCR beta chain sequence along with its context. Which antigen it targets is not known. No clone much larger than this one lies a single base away; base qualities are absent. The sample originates from a study of Graves' ophthalmopathy and Graves' hyperthyroidism (dated by TCRdb to the late 2010s). In the study overall: Peripheral blood samples were taken at the time of initial diagnosis, before any treatment was given. The study used TCR beta repertoire signatures to distinguish Graves' ophthalmopathy from Graves' hyperthyroidism and to predict progression to ophthalmopathy. In total, some 140 blood samples were TCR-sequenced: around 42 ophthalmopathy, roughly 77 hyperthyroidism and about 17 hyperthyroidism-to-ophthalmopathy patients. A discovery set of more than 90 patients (43 ophthalmopathy, about 59 stable hyperthyroidism) was enrolled to explore V-J signatures distinguishing ophthalmopathy from hyperthyroidism. An independent validation cohort was composed of some 19 hyperthyroidism patients and around 15 patients who later progressed from hyperthyroidism to ophthalmopathy. In roughly 6 hyperthyroidism patients, T-cell repertoires of thyroid tissue and blood were compared. Following sample collection, hyperthyroidism patients were given methimazole at a starting dose of 30 mg daily, and ophthalmopathy patients were given high-dose intravenous methylprednisolone. Study-level results and caveats: In cross-validation, the 13-signature model distinguished ophthalmopathy from stable hyperthyroidism with roughly 90% sensitivity and roughly 81% specificity, and in the test set the corresponding values were approximately 80% and 68%. Most of the expanded thyroid clonotypes with a frequency above 0.001 were also detected in blood, and it was suggested that the thyroid immune response may be reflected by blood repertoires. In validation, the model predicted ophthalmopathy progression with nearly 71% sensitivity and less than 80% specificity; some twelve predicted patients were CT-confirmed with GO in a median of approximately 6.5 months. Sample size was not statistically predetermined, and group allocation was not concealed from the investigators.

Patients with ophthalmopathy had moderately to severely active disease, with a Clinical Activity Score of 3 or more, a NOSPECS grade of 4 or more, and a disease duration of less than 3 months. Anyone with other autoimmune diseases, uncontrolled infections, pregnancy or lactation was excluded from the study. Clinical symptoms, serum thyroxine, TRAb, thyroid ultrasound and orbital computed tomography were used for diagnosis. Ficoll-Paque density gradient centrifugation was used to isolate PBMCs from around 9.1 ml of fresh peripheral blood. Trizol reagent was used to extract the total RNA, and its quality was then checked on an Agilent 2100 Bioanalyzer. Germline trimming amounts to 6 bases on V and 10 bases on J, with 9 as the count of junction bases outside the gene matches. As encoded in the germline V gene, CDR1 is SGHVS while CDR2 is FNYEAQ. Taken from cysteine to phenylalanine, the CDR3 has 15 residues. Only CDR3 DNA is held: 45 bases, read in frame from base 1.

For repertoire sequencing, TCR beta CDR3 regions were amplified from RNA transcripts. HTBI primers and the Qiagen OneStep RT-PCR kit were used in a first-round RT-PCR, which was followed by a second-round multiplex PCR, size selection and purification. Libraries were sequenced paired-end with 100 bp reads on an Illumina HiSeq2000. From the authors' description of their analysis: SOAPnuke was used to process the reads, throwing out any read that had adapters, had uncalled bases, had a mean Phred below 15, or lacked an exact constant-primer or identifier match. COPE v1.2.5 was used to merge the high-quality paired reads. Unique nucleotide sequences were defined as clonotypes and aligned to IMGT TRB V, D and J references using MiTCR v1.1. The analysis was limited to V-J combinations with a frequency above 0.0001, which together covered about 99% of the repertoires. For each V-J combination, a TCR clonal expansion and chaos score was defined as the ratio of F50 clonal expansion to chaos observed in the TCRdist matrix. Welch's t-statistics and random forest were used to reduce the features to roughly 14 V-J combinations, which were then used as input to a naive Bayes classifier. Thyroid-blood repertoire similarity was quantified with the Morisita-Horn index. TCRdb reprocessed the public reads (quality trimming at Q25 with fastp, clone calling with MiXCR) and kept in-frame beta chains. CDR3 protein duplicates are merged, each entry listing the most common genes and DNA. Clone size and V and J calls follow TCRdb, not the original study. In this sample the table shows 200,000 to 300,000 distinct CDR3 sequences, around 45% of which occur a single time. The top ten clonotypes cover roughly half of the sample.

The source of this sequence is an adult man with Graves' ophthalmopathy. Here the chain combines TRBV7-6 and TRBJ2-2; the junction holds 12 bases that match TRBD2. Sequencing was done on a sample of peripheral blood. The CDR3 region: CASSSPSGGAEELFF. Here is the DNA: TGTGCCAGCAGTTCGCCTAGCGGGGGGGCTGAGGAGCTGTTTTTT.